A single sample gave rise to the 20 T cell receptor beta chains below, sequenced in a study of shared clonotypes between healthy human individuals. The repertoire was sequenced with immunoSEQ multiplex PCR; TCRdb's copy has only in-frame clones and lacks some. The sample yields more than 2,000,000 clones, more than 80% seen once. Input material: naive CD4+ T cells sorted from blood. Subset indicated: CD45RA+ positively selected. The receptor set was obtained from a young man in good health.

The chain recombines TRBV5-4 with TRBJ2-5; the D gene is possibly TRBD1 (5 bases). The end of the DNA aligns better with TRBJ2-7, so the J call may be wrong. The CDR3 spans 15 residues. Germline values: CDR1 SGHNT, CDR2 YYREEE (reference sequence). The chain's CDR3 is CASSLDPDTAYEQYF. Written as DNA, the CDR3 is TGTGCCAGCAGCTTGGACCCGGACACAGCCTACGAGCAGTACTTC.

This chain connects TRBV2 to TRBJ2-7; 11 bases line up with TRBD2. J lost 4 bases, V lost 6 bases, and 2 bases had no gene match. The CDR3 has 13 amino acids. Germline CDR1 and CDR2: SNHLY and FYNNEI. The CDR3 loop is CASRLAGAYEQYF. The CDR3, as DNA: TGTGCCAGCAGACTAGCGGGAGCGTACGAGCAGTACTTC.

This chain connects TRBV25-1 to TRBJ2-7; D is possibly TRBD2 (5 bases). The CDR3 runs to 13 residues. From germline, CDR1 is MGHDK and CDR2 SYGVNS. Between the trimmed V and J ends, which lost 4 bases and 6 bases, there was a span of 13 bases. CDR3 region: CASSAFLGSEQYF. Written as DNA, the CDR3 is TGTGCCAGCAGTGCGTTTCTTGGGAGCGAGCAGTACTTC.

V is TRBV7-9 and J is TRBJ1-1; D may be TRBD1 (5 bases). The CDR3 runs 15 residues. Per germline, CDR1 SEHNR and CDR2 FQNEAQ (reference sequence). Deletions cut 5 bases from V and 1 base from J, with 14 bases between. CDR3 in DNA: TGTGCCAGCAGCCCCTTGACAGTACCGAACACTGAAGCTTTCTTT. Translation: CASSPLTVPNTEAFF.

The chain uses TRBV19 and TRBJ1-2; 10 nucleotides align to TRBD1. Per germline, CDR1 LNHDA and CDR2 SQIVND (reference sequence). V was pared by 4 bases and J by 13 bases, with 9 bases of the junction left unmatched. The CDR3 runs 13 residues. The CDR3 is CASSKGTGVTGTF. CDR3 sequence (DNA): TGTGCCAGTAGTAAGGGGACAGGGGTAACTGGCACCTTC.

This chain links TRBV10-3 with TRBJ2-7; 9 nucleotides match TRBD1. CDR1 is ENHRY and CDR2 is SYGVKD in the germline V gene. This CDR3 is 14 amino acids long. After removal of 5 bases from V and 3 bases from J, the junction contained 5 bases not matched to a gene. The CDR3 region is CAISTGQGLYEQYF. The CDR3 nucleotides are TGTGCCATCAGTACGGGACAGGGTCTCTACGAGCAGTACTTC.

V is TRBV11-2 and J is TRBJ2-3; 9 nucleotides match TRBD1. CDR1 is SGHAT, CDR2 FQNNGV, per germline. With V trimmed by 5 bases and J by 2 bases, 11 bases remained unmatched. This CDR3 is built from 17 residues. CDR3 sequence reads: CASSRSGRDRDTDTQYF. DNA for the CDR3: TGTGCCAGCAGCCGCTCCGGAAGGGACAGGGACACAGATACGCAGTATTTT.

The J gene is TRBJ2-1, the V gene TRBV7-2, with a possible D match to TRBD1 (6 bases). CDR3 size: 15 residues. The germline gives CDR1 SGHTA, CDR2 FQGNSA. V shed 5 bases and J shed 9 bases, with 20 bases lying between them. The CDR3 loop is CASSLTGSWLGEQFF. CDR3 nucleotide sequence: TGTGCCAGCAGCCTCACAGGGAGTTGGCTGGGTGAGCAGTTCTTC. The entire variable domain, with the rest obtained from reference TRBV7-2 and TRBJ2-1, is as follows: GAGVSQSPSNKVTEKGKDVELRCDPISGHTALYWYRQSLGQGLEFLIYFQGNSAPDKSGLPSDRFSAERTGGSVSTLTIQRTQQEDSAVYLCASSLTGSWLGEQFFGPGTRLTVL.

The chain joins TRBV7-9 to TRBJ1-2; possibly TRBD1 for D (5 bases). The CDR3 contains 14 residues. With 3 bases removed from V and 2 bases from J, the gap between germline ends came to 10 bases. From germline, CDR1 is SEHNR and CDR2 FQNEAQ (reference sequence). CDR3 protein: CASSLGTSNYGYTF. The CDR3 coding sequence is TGTGCCAGCAGCTTGGGGACCTCGAACTATGGCTACACCTTC. The full variable domain, with the rest looked up from reference TRBV7-9 and TRBJ1-2, is DTGVSQNPRHKITKRGQNVTFRCDPISEHNRLYWYRQTLGQGPEFLTYFQNEAQLEKSRLLSDRFSAERPKGSFSTLEIQRTEQGDSAMYLCASSLGTSNYGYTFGSGTRLTVV.

The chain links TRBV11-1 to TRBJ2-3; either TRBD1 or TRBD2 may fit D (5 bases each). The CDR3 extends over 15 amino acids. The germline V gene has CDR1 SGHAT and CDR2 FQDESV (reference sequence). V was cut by 5 bases and J by 6 bases, with 18 bases left in between. DNA for the CDR3: TGTGCCAGCAGCCCACGGGGCGTCAAGAGGGATACGCAGTATTTT. Translated: CASSPRGVKRDTQYF. Drawing the rest from reference TRBV11-1 and TRBJ2-3, the complete variable domain is EAEVAQSPRYKITEKSQAVAFWCDPISGHATLYWYRQILGQGPELLVQFQDESVVDDSQLPKDRFSAERLKGVDSTLKIQPAELGDSAMYLCASSPRGVKRDTQYFGPGTRLTVL.

The chain joins TRBV21-1 to TRBJ1-6. TRBV21-1 represents a pseudogene. The CDR3 is made up of 20 amino acids. The CDR3 region has the DNA TGTGCCAGCAGCAAAGGAAAAGGCCTTCGGAAAAGCTCCTATAATTCACCCCTCCACTTT. This sequence encodes CASSKGKGLRKSSYNSPLHF.

This chain connects TRBV5-5 to TRBJ1-3, with D possibly being TRBD1 (5 bases). The CDR3 is 14 amino acids. V lost 3 bases to trimming and J lost 3 bases, with 10 bases between them. Germline CDR1 is SGHKS and CDR2 is YYEKEE (reference sequence). Written as DNA, the CDR3 is TGTGCCAGCAGCTGGGACGACGGTGGAAACACCATATATTTT. It translates to CASSWDDGGNTIYF. The whole variable domain, filled in from reference TRBV5-5 and TRBJ1-3, reads DAGVTQSPTHLIKTRGQQVTLRCSPISGHKSVSWYQQVLGQGPQFIFQYYEKEERGRGNFPDRFSARQFPNYSSELNVNALLLGDSALYLCASSWDDGGNTIYFGEGSWLTVV.

The chain employs TRBV30 and TRBJ2-3; 7 bases line up with TRBD2. V shed 0 bases, J shed 4 bases, and the junction held 4 bases outside the gene matches. The CDR3 is made up of 14 amino acids. CDR1 is GTSNPN and CDR2 is SVGIG in the germline V gene (reference sequence). Here the CDR3 DNA reads TGTGCCTGGAGTGTCAGCGGGATAGCAGATACGCAGTATTTT. This gives the protein CAWSVSGIADTQYF. Combining the CDR3 with reference TRBV30 and TRBJ2-3 gives the whole variable domain SQTIHQWPATLVQPVGSPLSLECTVEGTSNPNLYWYRQAAGRGLQLLFYSVGIGQISSEVPQNLSASRPQDRQFILSSKKLLLSDSGFYLCAWSVSGIADTQYFGPGTRLTVL.

CDR3 DNA sequence: TGTGCCAGCAGCTCCTCATCTAGCGGGGTTAAAAACATTCAGTACTTC. It specifies CASSSSSSGVKNIQYF. V usage is TRBV7-2 and J usage is TRBJ2-4; the match to TRBD2 covers 9 bases. The CDR3 spans 16 residues. Germline assignment: CDR1 SGHTA and CDR2 FQGNSA. V dropped 4 bases and J dropped 4; count of bases not matched to a gene: 8.

The chain uses TRBV28 and TRBJ1-1; the D gene is possibly TRBD1 (6 bases). Trimming removed 1 base from V and 4 bases from J, with 22 bases in between. The germline V gene has CDR1 MDHEN and CDR2 SYDVKM. CDR3 length: 18 amino acids. CDR3: CASSLSGMGGPRGTEAFF. DNA for the CDR3: TGTGCCAGCAGTTTATCCGGAATGGGGGGCCCCCGGGGCACTGAAGCTTTCTTT.

The rearrangement uses TRBV28 and TRBJ2-7, with D uncertain. Per germline, CDR1 MDHEN and CDR2 SYDVKM. The CDR3 contains 14 residues. Trimming removed 5 bases from V and 6 bases from J, with 17 bases in between. The CDR3 reads CASSPSSTSPEQYF. The DNA of the CDR3 is TGTGCCAGCAGTCCCTCCTCGACCAGCCCCGAGCAGTACTTC. The full variable domain, with the rest looked up from reference TRBV28 and TRBJ2-7, is DVKVTQSSRYLVKRTGEKVFLECVQDMDHENMFWYRQDPGLGLRLIYFSYDVKMKEKGDIPEGYSVSREKKERFSLILESASTNQTSMYLCASSPSSTSPEQYFGPGTRLTVT.

This chain connects TRBV29-1 to TRBJ1-1; D possibly corresponds to TRBD1 (6 bases). Trimming took 3 bases from V and 6 from J, leaving 17 bases between them. Germline-derived CDR1 and CDR2 are SQVTM and ANQGSEA. CDR3 size: 14 residues. This chain's CDR3 is CSVEKGTGLAEAFF. CDR3 in DNA: TGCAGCGTTGAGAAGGGTACAGGGTTGGCTGAAGCTTTCTTT. Full variable domain (remainder filled in from reference TRBV29-1 and TRBJ1-1): SAVISQKPSRDICQRGTSLTIQCQVDSQVTMMFWYRQQPGQSLTLIATANQGSEATYESGFVIDKFPISRPNLTFSTLTVSNMSPEDSSIYLCSVEKGTGLAEAFFGQGTRLTVV.

The chain couples TRBV5-1 to TRBJ2-3; 9 bases are shared with TRBD2. The V gene's germline CDR1 is SGHRS and CDR2 YFSETQ. Trimming cost V 2 bases and J 4 bases; bases outside gene matches: 5. The CDR3 loop spans 15 amino acids. The CDR3 DNA reads TGCGCCAGCAGCTTAGGCGGGAGGGTCCCAGATACGCAGTATTTT. Its translation is CASSLGGRVPDTQYF.

V is TRBV18 and J is TRBJ1-2; a weak D match, TRBD1 (5 bases). The germline V gene has CDR1 KGHSH and CDR2 LQKENI. The CDR3 totals 15 residues. Trimming pared 3 bases from V and 1 base from J, leaving 12 bases between. CDR3 sequence: CASSPGGGSNYGYTF. DNA of the CDR3: TGTGCCAGCTCACCTGGCGGGGGGAGTAACTATGGCTACACCTTC.

The J gene is TRBJ1-1, the V gene TRBV27; D possibly corresponds to TRBD1 (6 bases). The germline V and J ends were trimmed by 5 bases and 5 bases, with 12 bases remaining between them. Germline CDR1 MNHEY, CDR2 SMNVEV (reference sequence). The CDR3 spans 13 residues. The CDR3 is CASSPRGATEAFF. The CDR3 DNA follows: TGTGCCAGCAGTCCAAGGGGGGCGACTGAAGCTTTCTTT.